A selection of T cell receptor beta chains follows, all from one sample in a study of beta chain features in type 1 diabetes. Generated by immunoSEQ multiplex PCR, the TCRdb table keeps only in-frame clones and is missing some. This sample yields hundreds of thousands of clones, of which around 28% are seen a single time; around 0.065% belongs to the top ten. Material: naive CD4+ T cells from blood. The receptors shown here come from a man between 18 and 29 years old in good health. Both conserved end residues are part of each CDR3. Fields, in order: D gene, V gene, J gene, clone size, CDR3 DNA, CDR3 protein. The D gene is left open where the match is weak. Clone size, where shown, is once, few, many, or a class for clones that have expanded.

.	TRBV5-4	TRBJ1-2	.	TGTGCCAGCAGCTCAATGAAAACAGGGCCCGGCTACACCTTC	CASSSMKTGPGYTF
TRBD1	TRBV30	TRBJ1-2	few	TGTGCCTGGAGAACAGGGACAGCCGGCTACACCTTC	CAWRTGTAGYTF
TRBD1	TRBV30	TRBJ2-7	few	TGTGCCTGGAGGAGAACAGGGGCCGGGGAGCAGTACTTC	CAWRRTGAGEQYF
.	TRBV9	TRBJ2-2	.	TGTGCCAGCAGCGTAGCTACCCCCGGGGAGCTGTTTTTT	CASSVATPGELFF
TRBD2	TRBV4-1	TRBJ2-1	few	TGCGCCAGCAGCCCGGGACTAGCGGGAGGGCGGGGCTCCTACAATGAGCAGTTCTTC	CASSPGLAGGRGSYNEQFF
.	TRBV19	TRBJ1-1	.	TGTGCCAGTAGTATAGGGGGAGGTGAAGCTTTCTTT	CASSIGGGEAFF
.	TRBV7-6	TRBJ2-3	few	TGTGCCAGCAGCTCGACAGTCCCTGGTACGCAGTATTTT	CASSSTVPGTQYF
.	TRBV9	TRBJ2-1	few	TGTGCCAGCAGCGTTGCGGCACCCTACAATGAGCAGTTCTTC	CASSVAAPYNEQFF
.	TRBV7-2	TRBJ2-7	few	TGTGCCAGCAGCTCGGGGAGCAACTACGAGCAGTACTTC	CASSSGSNYEQYF
TRBD2	TRBV7-2	TRBJ2-1	few	TGTGCCAGCAGCTTAGGGCGGGAGAACAATGAGCAGTTCTTC	CASSLGRENNEQFF
.	TRBV23-1	TRBJ2-4	.	TGCGCCAGCAACACCCCTGGGATAGAGGAGGGAAACATTCAGTACTTC	CASNTPGIEEGNIQYF
TRBD1	TRBV30	TRBJ1-2	few	TGTGCCTGGAGCCAAACAGGGGCCTATGGCTACACCTTC	CAWSQTGAYGYTF
.	TRBV28	TRBJ2-7	few	TGTGCCAGCACCTCAAGGGGGGCACTATACGAGCAGTACTTC	CASTSRGALYEQYF
.	TRBV7-9	TRBJ2-1	few	TGTGCCAGCAGCCTACCGAACTCGTCGGAGCAGTTCTTC	CASSLPNSSEQFF
TRBD1	TRBV30	TRBJ2-5	.	TGTGCCTGGAGTGTACTTTCGACAGGGAGTCGACAAGAGACCCAGTACTTC	CAWSVLSTGSRQETQYF
.	TRBV7-9	TRBJ2-3	.	TGTGCCAGCAGCTTTAGCCTAGGGACAGATACGCAGTATTTT	CASSFSLGTDTQYF
.	TRBV5-1	TRBJ2-1	.	TGCGCCAGCAGCTTGGCCTGGGGACCTAGCTCCTACAATGAGCAGTTCTTC	CASSLAWGPSSYNEQFF
TRBD2	TRBV4-2	TRBJ2-3	few	TGTGCCAGCAGCCAAGATAAGAGACTAGCGGCAGATACGCAGTATTTT	CASSQDKRLAADTQYF
.	TRBV5-1	TRBJ2-7	.	TGCGCCAGCAGCTTGGGGGCCGCCTTGGATTACGAGCAGTACTTC	CASSLGAALDYEQYF
TRBD2	TRBV29-1	TRBJ2-3	few	TGCAGCGTGCTTCCGGGACTAGCGACAGATACGCAGTATTTT	CSVLPGLATDTQYF
.	TRBV7-8	TRBJ2-1	.	TGTGCCAGCAGTTTCTCGGAGGACTCCTTCTACAATGAGCAGTTCTTC	CASSFSEDSFYNEQFF
TRBD2	TRBV5-1	TRBJ2-1	few	TGCGCCAGCAGCGACTTAGCGGGAGACAATGAGCAGTTCTTC	CASSDLAGDNEQFF
TRBD2	TRBV19	TRBJ2-5	.	TGTGCCAGTAGAATGGCGGGAGGAGAGACCCAGTACTTC	CASRMAGGETQYF
TRBD2	TRBV30	TRBJ2-7	.	TGTGCCTGGAGGATAGCGGGTACTGGCGGCGAGCAGTACTTC	CAWRIAGTGGEQYF
.	TRBV30	TRBJ2-7	.	TGTGCCTGGAGTGTACTAGGGAGCGACGAGCAGTACTTC	CAWSVLGSDEQYF
.	TRBV9	TRBJ1-1	once	TGTGCCAGCAGCGAAGTCCCCCGTGACAGTGAAGCTTTCTTT	CASSEVPRDSEAFF
.	TRBV30	TRBJ1-4	.	TGTGCCTGGAGTGTACTTAGGGGAGGCGAAAAACTGTTTTTT	CAWSVLRGGEKLFF
.	TRBV7-9	TRBJ2-5	.	TGTGCCAGCAGCGTAGCAGGAGGTGGGACCCAGTACTTC	CASSVAGGGTQYF
.	TRBV27	TRBJ2-7	few	TGTGCCAGCAGCTCCATTCGGGCTAGGGGCTACGAGCAGTACTTC	CASSSIRARGYEQYF
.	TRBV18	TRBJ2-3	.	TGTGCCAGCTCCCCAAGGAGACAGTCGTCCGATACGCAGTATTTT	CASSPRRQSSDTQYF
TRBD1	TRBV30	TRBJ1-5	few	TGTGCCTGGAGTGCGGACAGGGGGATGGGTCAGCCCCAGCATTTT	CAWSADRGMGQPQHF
.	TRBV30	TRBJ2-1	.	TGTGCCTGGAGTAGCTCCCGGGATGAGCAGTTCTTC	CAWSSSRDEQFF